Each of the 22 T cell receptor beta chains below was sequenced from the same sample in a study of T cell responses to AZD1222 COVID-19 vaccine. The protocol was immunoSEQ multiplex PCR, while the TCRdb copy is restricted to in-frame clones and leaves out a portion. The data show around 84,000 clones, over 75% seen once. Sequencing was performed on peripheral blood, taken 28 days after the second AZD1222 dose. The source is an adult who received the AZD1222 COVID-19 vaccine.

DNA for the CDR3: TGCAGCGTTGCGGCAGGGGCCCTCTACGAGCAGTACTTC. This translates into CSVAAGALYEQYF. J is TRBJ2-7 and V is TRBV29-1; D is perhaps TRBD1 (6 bases). This CDR3 has 13 amino acids. Trimming took 4 bases from V and 3 from J, leaving 13 bases between them. CDR1 SQVTM and CDR2 ANQGSEA come from the germline V gene.

This clone was detected only a few times. The V gene is TRBV7-6, the J gene TRBJ2-2; maybe TRBD1 (5 bases). The germline V gene encodes CDR1 SGHVS and CDR2 FNYEAQ. The CDR3 consists of 12 residues. V lost 4 bases, J lost 9 bases, and 9 bases lay in between. CDR3: CASSSGQRELFF. CDR3 DNA sequence: TGTGCCAGCAGCTCAGGGCAGCGGGAGCTGTTTTTT.

This sequence joins TRBV13 and TRBJ2-3; D gene ambiguous. V lost 6 bases, J lost 3 bases, and 16 bases lay in between. The CDR3 is made up of 15 amino acids. The V gene's germline CDR1 is PRHDT and CDR2 FYEKMQ (reference sequence). The CDR3 coding sequence is TGTGCCAGCAGGGCTGACTTATCTGGAACAGATACGCAGTATTTT. It yields the protein CASRADLSGTDTQYF.

Comment on this clone: This CDR3 is also generated by other DNA sequences in the sample. The rearrangement links TRBV10-3 to TRBJ2-3; D is unresolved. V was trimmed by 3 bases and J by 7 bases, leaving 11 bases between them. Per the germline V gene, CDR1 is ENHRY and CDR2 is SYGVKD. This CDR3 is 13 amino acids long. Here the CDR3 reads CAISESALNTQYF. The CDR3 nucleotides are TGTGCCATCAGTGAATCAGCTTTGAATACGCAGTATTTT.

This sequence joins TRBV10-3 and TRBJ1-5; 10 nucleotides match TRBD1. Trimming at V came to 10 bases and at J to 5 bases, leaving 5 bases not matched to a gene. The CDR3 contains 13 residues. Germline CDR1 is ENHRY and CDR2 is SYGVKD. CDR3 region: CATRDRGDQPQHF. The CDR3 DNA reads TGTGCCACCCGGGACAGGGGCGATCAGCCCCAGCATTTT.

CDR3 coding DNA: TGCAGCGTTGAGTACGGGGGTCCAAATGAAAAACTGTTTTTT. Translation: CSVEYGGPNEKLFF. This rearrangement joins TRBV29-1 to TRBJ1-4; a possible D gene is TRBD1 (5 bases). Germline CDR1 and CDR2: SQVTM and ANQGSEA. V was pared by 3 bases and J by 5 bases, with 13 bases between. The CDR3 extends over 14 amino acids.

The chain combines TRBV6-1 with TRBJ1-5; possible D gene TRBD1, 6 bases. Trimming took off 4 bases at V and 4 bases at J, with 20 bases between the two ends. CDR1 and CDR2 (germline): MNHNS, SASEGT. This CDR3 has 17 amino acids. The CDR3 protein is CASSVPGGQGLNQPQHF. Here the CDR3 DNA reads TGTGCCAGCAGTGTCCCCGGGGGGCAGGGCTTAAATCAGCCCCAGCATTTT.

The chain is built from TRBV7-9 and TRBJ1-5; D might be TRBD1 (5 bases). The V gene lost 6 bases and the J gene lost 8 bases, with 14 bases spanning the gap. The CDR3 extends over 13 amino acids. Germline CDR1 reads SEHNR; CDR2 reads FQNEAQ (reference sequence). The CDR3 here is CASSQGITEPQHF. In DNA form, the CDR3 reads TGTGCCAGCAGTCAGGGTATAACGGAGCCCCAGCATTTT. The full variable domain, its missing parts supplied by reference TRBV7-9 and TRBJ1-5, is DTGVSQNPRHKITKRGQNVTFRCDPISEHNRLYWYRQTLGQGPEFLTYFQNEAQLEKSRLLSDRFSAERPKGSFSTLEIQRTEQGDSAMYLCASSQGITEPQHFGDGTRLSIL.

The chain uses TRBV10-3 and TRBJ2-3, with a tentative D call TRBD2 (6 bases). With 6 bases removed from V and 0 bases from J, the gap between germline ends came to 16 bases. The germline V gene encodes CDR1 ENHRY and CDR2 SYGVKD. The CDR3 runs 16 residues. The CDR3: CAISVSYGGSTDTQYF. CDR3 coding DNA: TGTGCCATCAGCGTTTCTTACGGGGGTAGCACAGATACGCAGTATTTT.

The chain carries TRBV6-4 and TRBJ1-6, with D unresolved. V dropped 4 bases and J dropped 7 bases, with 14 bases sitting between them. This CDR3 has 15 residues. From germline, CDR1 is MRHNA and CDR2 SNTAGT. CDR3 nucleotide sequence: TGTGCCAGCAGTGCGACGCGAGACCAAAATTCACCCCTCCACTTT. Protein product: CASSATRDQNSPLHF.

The chain uses TRBV15 and TRBJ2-7; 7 nucleotides line up with TRBD2. This CDR3 region has 16 residues. Germline lookup yields CDR1 LNHNV and CDR2 YYDKDF (reference sequence). The V gene end was trimmed by 1 base and the J gene end by 0 bases; junction bases not matched to a gene: 6. DNA of the CDR3: TGTGCCACCAGCAGAGCCCGGGGGGTAAGCTCCTACGAGCAGTACTTC. Translating gives CATSRARGVSSYEQYF.

V gene TRBV11-2 combines with J gene TRBJ1-4, with 8 bases identical to TRBD1. Trimming took 5 bases from V and 3 from J; bases not matched to a gene: 11. The CDR3 length is 17 residues. Germline CDR1 SGHAT, CDR2 FQNNGV. The CDR3 is CASSARGQGNSNEKLFF. CDR3 nucleotides: TGTGCCAGCAGCGCACGTGGACAGGGAAACTCTAATGAAAAACTGTTTTTT.

The genes are TRBV29-1 and TRBJ2-3; the D gene is possibly TRBD2 (5 bases). The CDR3 has 14 amino acids. The germline V gene has CDR1 SQVTM and CDR2 ANQGSEA. Trimming removed 1 base from V and 6 bases from J, with 14 bases in between. The CDR3 region has the DNA TGCAGCGTTGAAGGGCCACAGCGGCGGGATACGCAGTATTTT. As protein: CSVEGPQRRDTQYF.

The chain recombines TRBV24-1 with TRBJ1-5; 9 nucleotides agree with TRBD1. Germline assignment: CDR1 KGHDR and CDR2 SFDVKD. The CDR3 covers 15 residues. The V and J ends lost 7 bases and 6 bases, in that order; junction bases with no gene match: 9. The CDR3 protein is CATSLGQGLSQPQHF. The DNA for the CDR3 is TGTGCCACCAGCCTCGGACAGGGGTTGAGTCAGCCCCAGCATTTT.

This clone has a handful of counts. J is TRBJ1-6 and V is TRBV28; perhaps TRBD1 as D (5 bases). The CDR3 covers 16 residues. V gave up 2 bases and J gave up 10 bases, with 18 bases separating them. CDR1 and CDR2 (germline): MDHEN, SYDVKM. CDR3: CASSLLGAGKGSPLHF. CDR3 DNA sequence: TGTGCCAGCAGTTTACTCGGTGCAGGGAAAGGATCACCCCTCCACTTT.

This clone came up once. This rearrangement joins TRBV6-4 to TRBJ2-6; TRBD2 aligns across 7 bases. The CDR3 covers 14 residues. CDR1 and CDR2 from the germline V gene are MRHNA and SNTAGT. V was pared by 9 bases and J by 3 bases, with 5 bases of the junction left unmatched. CDR3 coding DNA: TGTGCCAGTCGGGGGGAAAGTGGGGCCAACGTCCTGACTTTC. This sequence encodes CASRGESGANVLTF.

The chain couples TRBV28 to TRBJ2-3; TRBD2 matches at 7 bases. V lost 6 bases to trimming and J lost 2 bases; unmatched junction nucleotides: 5. The V gene's germline CDR1 is MDHEN and CDR2 SYDVKM. This CDR3 spans 14 amino acids. The CDR3 sequence: CASRTGGSTDTQYF. The CDR3 nucleotides are TGTGCCAGCAGAACGGGGGGATCCACAGATACGCAGTATTTT.

A word on this clone: A junction end diverges from the germline sequence, so it may reflect a read error. The chain couples TRBV7-2 to TRBJ1-1; 10 positions match TRBD1. This CDR3 region has 13 residues. Germline lookup yields CDR1 SGHTA and CDR2 FQGNSA. CDR3 coding DNA: TGTGCCAGCAGCTTGGACAGGGGGACGCCCGCCGTCTTT. Translated: CASSLDRGTPAVF.

A remark on this clone: The junction differs from germline at one of its ends, possibly a read error. The chain uses TRBV7-7 and TRBJ2-2; a possible D gene is TRBD1 (7 bases). Germline loops: CDR1 SSHAT, CDR2 FNYEAQ (reference sequence). The length of the CDR3 is 13 residues. The CDR3: CASSSRGAGELFF. The CDR3 DNA reads as TGTGCTAGCAGCTCCAGGGGGGCCGGGGAGCTGTTTTTT.

The chain uses TRBV7-2 and TRBJ2-1, with D unresolved. V was clipped by 0 bases and J by 5 bases, with 8 bases between them. Germline V gives CDR1 SGHTA, CDR2 FQGNSA. The CDR3 has 14 amino acids. This chain's CDR3 is CASSLARIDNEQFF. The CDR3 coding sequence is TGTGCCAGCAGCTTAGCGCGGATCGACAATGAGCAGTTCTTC.

The V and J genes are TRBV19 and TRBJ1-2; no firm D call. Germline V gene lookup returns CDR1 LNHDA and CDR2 SQIVND (reference sequence). This CDR3 is built from 11 residues. The V and J ends lost 6 bases and 2 bases respectively, with 4 bases between them. CDR3 loop: CASSLNYGYTF. The CDR3, as DNA: TGTGCCAGTAGCCTAAACTATGGCTACACCTTC.

In this sample, this clone turned up once. V is TRBV29-1 and J is TRBJ2-5; either TRBD1 or TRBD2 may supply D (5 bases each). V was trimmed by 3 bases and J by 4 bases, leaving 9 bases between them. Germline V gives CDR1 SQVTM, CDR2 ANQGSEA. This CDR3 region has 12 residues. This chain's CDR3 is CSVEGTGETQYF. DNA for the CDR3: TGCAGCGTTGAGGGGACCGGAGAGACCCAGTACTTC.